Shown below are 9 T cell receptor beta chains from a single sample sequenced in a study of T cell responses to AZD1222 COVID-19 vaccine. Libraries were prepared by immunoSEQ multiplex PCR; TCRdb keeps only in-frame clonotypes and omits some of them. The top ten clones hold about 4.5% of a sample with 100,000 to 130,000 clones, roughly 90% of them seen once. The source was peripheral blood, collected on day 0 of AZD1222 vaccination. The receptors were sampled from an adult in good health.

This clone occurred a few times. The chain employs TRBV7-3 and TRBJ1-6; the match to TRBD1 covers 11 bases. The CDR3 has 15 residues. From germline, CDR1 is SGHTA and CDR2 FQGTGA. The junction had 3 bases not matched to a gene; V was cut back by 2 bases and J by 9 bases. For the CDR3, the DNA is TGTGCCAGCAGCTTAGGACAGGGGGCTGCTTCACCCCTCCACTTT. This encodes CASSLGQGAASPLHF.

The chain links TRBV19 to TRBJ1-1; a possible D gene is TRBD1 (5 bases). Germline V gene sequence: CDR1 LNHDA, CDR2 SQIVND (reference sequence). CDR3 length: 13 amino acids. Trimming shortened V by 7 bases and J by 4 bases, and 13 bases separated the two germline ends. The CDR3 sequence is CASTRGVVTEAFF. The CDR3, as DNA: TGTGCCAGTACCCGGGGGGTAGTCACTGAAGCTTTCTTT.

This sequence joins TRBV7-2 and TRBJ1-1, with no clear D. This CDR3 is built from 13 residues. Trimming shortened V by 1 base and J by 10 bases, and 13 bases separated the two germline ends. CDR1 is SGHTA and CDR2 is FQGNSA in the germline V gene. This CDR3 reads CASSLVGPGGAFF. The CDR3 region has the DNA TGTGCCAGCAGCTTAGTTGGGCCGGGAGGAGCTTTCTTT.

The chain is built from TRBV12-3 or TRBV12-4 and TRBJ2-3; D call uncertain. The CDR3 contains 13 residues. V dropped 7 bases and J dropped 4 bases, with 12 bases sitting between them. For the CDR3, the DNA is TGTGCCAGCAACCTGAACCTGGCAGATACGCAGTATTTT. The encoded protein is CASNLNLADTQYF.

The chain is built from TRBV5-1 and TRBJ1-3; D remains unclear. V gave up 7 bases and J gave up 0 bases, with 11 bases separating them. Germline V gives CDR1 SGHRS, CDR2 YFSETQ. CDR3 length: 14 residues. The CDR3: CASGEASSGNTIYF. CDR3 in DNA: TGCGCCAGCGGGGAGGCAAGCTCTGGAAACACCATATATTTT.

The chain links TRBV5-6 to TRBJ2-7; weak D call: TRBD2 (5 bases). Trimming cost V 4 bases and J 3 bases, with 11 bases left between them. This CDR3 spans 13 amino acids. Germline CDR1 reads SGHDT; CDR2 reads YYEEEE. DNA of the CDR3: TGTGCCAGCAGCCATGCGGGCGGCTACGAGCAGTACTTC. It translates to CASSHAGGYEQYF. Based on the CDR3 plus reference TRBV5-6 and TRBJ2-7, the full variable domain is DAGVTQSPTHLIKTRGQQVTLRCSPKSGHDTVSWYQQALGQGPQFIFQYYEEEERQRGNFPDRFSGHQFPNYSSELNVNALLLGDSALYLCASSHAGGYEQYFGPGTRLTVT.

This chain links TRBV7-3 with TRBJ2-1, with no clear D. CDR1 and CDR2 from the germline V gene are SGHTA and FQGTGA. V lost 3 bases and J lost 4, with 10 bases in between. This CDR3 comprises 14 residues. The CDR3 region has the DNA TGTGCCAGCAGCTTTAGTGGTGCGTACAATGAGCAGTTCTTC. As protein: CASSFSGAYNEQFF. Drawing the rest from reference TRBV7-3 and TRBJ2-1, the complete variable domain is GAGVSQTPSNKVTEKGKYVELRCDPISGHTALYWYRQSLGQGPEFLIYFQGTGAADDSGLPNDRFFAVRPEGSVSTLKIQRTERGDSAVYLCASSFSGAYNEQFFGPGTRLTVL.

The CDR3: CASSSGLASTDTQYF. CDR3 DNA sequence: TGTGCCAGCAGCTCTGGACTAGCGAGCACAGATACGCAGTATTTT. This chain uses TRBV7-3 with TRBJ2-3, with 9 bases identical to TRBD2. The ends lost 4 bases at V and 0 bases at J; junction bases unmatched: 2. Germline V gene sequence: CDR1 SGHTA, CDR2 FQGTGA. This CDR3 has 15 residues.

The genes are TRBV6-5 and TRBJ1-1; unclear D gene. Germline CDR1 is MNHEY and CDR2 is SVGAGI. This CDR3 has 15 amino acids. Trimming removed 3 bases from V and 3 bases from J, with 14 bases in between. The CDR3 DNA reads TGTGCCAGCAGTTATCTCCAGAAGGTGGACACTGAAGCTTTCTTT. Its translation is CASSYLQKVDTEAFF.